A selection of T cell receptor beta chains follows, all from one sample in a study of shared clonotypes between healthy human individuals. TCRdb's copy holds only in-frame clones and misses some; the assay was immunoSEQ multiplex PCR. The top ten clones hold over 1.3% of a sample with 950,000 to 1,300,000 clones, around 75% of them seen once. The specimen sequenced was memory CD4+ T cells sorted from blood. These receptor sequences come from a man aged 18 to 29 in good health. The CDR3 runs from the conserved cysteine through the conserved F or W. A D gene is named only where the DNA matches it firmly. The size entry is marked missing in some rows and otherwise reads once, few, many or a size class.

-	13	-	TRBV7-7	TRBJ2-5	TGTGCTAGCAGCCGGGGGAGTCAAGAGACCCAGTACTTC	CASSRGSQETQYF
-	13	-	TRBV25-1	TRBJ1-1	TGTGCCAGCAGTCCCCACTTCAACACTGAAGCTTTCTTT	CASSPHFNTEAFF
-	16	few	TRBV27	TRBJ1-3	TGTGCCAGCAGTTTGTCTGGGGTGCTTACTGGAAACACCATATATTTT	CASSLSGVLTGNTIYF
-	14	few	TRBV27	TRBJ2-5	TGTGCCAGCACCTTAAGGAGGGGTTCTGAGACCCAGTACTTC	CASTLRRGSETQYF
TRBD1	17	-	TRBV28	TRBJ2-7	TGTGCCAGCAGTCCACCGACAGGGTTGGGGGTCTACTCCGAGCAGTACTTC	CASSPPTGLGVYSEQYF
TRBD2	13	-	TRBV30	TRBJ2-2	TGTGCCCTTAGCGGGCCATACCGAGGGGAGCTGTTTTTT	CALSGPYRGELFF
TRBD1	15	few	TRBV7-9	TRBJ1-1	TGTGCCAGCAGCTTGGCCGGGACAGTTAACACTGAAGCTTTCTTT	CASSLAGTVNTEAFF
-	12	few	TRBV10-3	TRBJ2-5	TGTGCCATCAGTCCTGATGGGGAGACCCAGTACTTC	CAISPDGETQYF
TRBD2	15	-	TRBV6-5	TRBJ2-7	TGTGCCAGCAGTACCGGGACTACCCAACCCTACGAGCAGTACTTC	CASSTGTTQPYEQYF
TRBD2	16	-	TRBV7-2	TRBJ2-6	TGTGCCAGCAGCTTAGGCGGGGGCTCTGGGGCCAACGTCCTGACTTTC	CASSLGGGSGANVLTF
-	12	-	TRBV6-1	TRBJ2-7	TGTGCCAGCAGCCGGGAGCCCTACGAGCAGTACTTC	CASSREPYEQYF
-	14	-	TRBV5-4	TRBJ2-3	TGTGCCAGCAGCCCCACCCCGGGGGCAGATACGCAGTATTTT	CASSPTPGADTQYF
-	12	-	TRBV2	TRBJ1-2	TGTGCCTGCAGTCCCGGGAACTATGGCTACACCTTC	CACSPGNYGYTF
-	14	-	TRBV19	TRBJ2-7	TGTGCCAGTAGTATGGGGACCGAAACCTACGAGCAGTACTTC	CASSMGTETYEQYF
TRBD2	13	few	TRBV7-2	TRBJ2-7	TGTGCCAGCAGCTTACTAGCGGGCTACGAGCAGTACTTC	CASSLLAGYEQYF
TRBD2	15	-	TRBV4-3	TRBJ2-2	TGCGCCAGCAGCGGGGGACTAGCGGGAACCGGGGAGCTGTTTTTT	CASSGGLAGTGELFF
-	14	few	TRBV4-2	TRBJ1-1	TGTGCCAGCAGCCAAGGGAAGGTGGTCGCTGAAGCTTTCTTT	CASSQGKVVAEAFF
TRBD2	15	-	TRBV11-2	TRBJ2-1	TGTGCCAGCAGCTTAGACGGGCTAGCGGCCAATGAGCAGTTCTTC	CASSLDGLAANEQFF